This TCR beta chain was obtained from a study of CD8+CD57+ T cells in acquired aplastic anemia. Whole-study context: An average of roughly 3 ug of DNA was obtained from sorted CD4+ and CD8+ cells. Study-wide findings and caveats: Statistical testing detected no significant gap in CD8+ Simpson's diversity between patients and controls. There were roughly 28 CD8+ CDR3 sequences that occurred in both patients and controls.

This clonotype was seen once. Its antigen is currently unknown. Germline V gene lookup returns CDR1 SGHRS and CDR2 YFSETQ. The V segment lost 6 bases and the J segment 7 bases; nucleotides outside the gene matches: 9. The CDR3 has 15 amino acids. For CDR3 and TCR beta VDJ profiling, genomic DNA was the template used. TCRdb ran MiXCR on the reads and lists one entry per CDR3 protein. The sample records about 140,000 distinct CDR3 sequences, around two fifths being singletons. V and J are TRBV5-1 and TRBJ2-1, with 11 bases identical to TRBD2. Sequenced sample: sorted CD4+, CD8+, or CD8+CD57+ T cells (not recorded which) from PBMCs. The TCR comes from a human donor in good health, serving as a control. The DNA of the CDR3 is TGCGCCAGCACGGTGCTAGCGGGAGGCGGTAATGAGCAGTTCTTC. This sequence encodes CASTVLAGGGNEQFF.